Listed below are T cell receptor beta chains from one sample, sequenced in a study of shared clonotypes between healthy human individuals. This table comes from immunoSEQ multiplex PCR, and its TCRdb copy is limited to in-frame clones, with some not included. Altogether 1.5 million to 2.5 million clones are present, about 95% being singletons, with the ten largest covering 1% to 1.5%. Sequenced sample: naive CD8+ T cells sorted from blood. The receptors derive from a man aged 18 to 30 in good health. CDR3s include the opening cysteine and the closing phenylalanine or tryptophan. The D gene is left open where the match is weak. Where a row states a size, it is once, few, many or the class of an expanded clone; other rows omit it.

CDR3: CASSGGAQSYNEQFF
DNA: TGTGCCAGCAGTGGAGGGGCCCAATCCTACAATGAGCAGTTCTTC
size: -
D: -
J: TRBJ2-1
V: TRBV2

CDR3: CASSARGSSYEQYF
DNA: TGTGCCAGCAGTGCAAGGGGTAGCTCCTACGAGCAGTACTTC
size: -
D: -
J: TRBJ2-7
V: TRBV6-1

CDR3: CASSQDRGHEQYF
DNA: TGCGCCAGCAGCCAAGATCGGGGACACGAGCAGTACTTC
size: -
D: -
J: TRBJ2-7
V: TRBV4-1

CDR3: CAWSVGAGSTDTQYF
DNA: TGTGCCTGGAGTGTAGGAGCGGGGAGCACAGATACGCAGTATTTT
size: -
D: TRBD2
J: TRBJ2-3
V: TRBV30

CDR3: CASSYSGQGNQPQHF
DNA: TGTGCCAGCAGTTACTCAGGACAGGGGAATCAGCCCCAGCATTTT
size: -
D: TRBD1
J: TRBJ1-5
V: TRBV6-5

CDR3: CASSTTRTGSNYGYTF
DNA: TGTGCCAGCAGTACAACCCGGACAGGTTCTAACTATGGCTACACCTTC
size: -
D: TRBD1
J: TRBJ1-2
V: TRBV27

CDR3: CASCRAYSNQPQHF
DNA: TGTGCCAGCTGCAGGGCGTATAGCAATCAGCCCCAGCATTTT
size: once
D: -
J: TRBJ1-5
V: TRBV19

CDR3: CASSGDRVETQYF
DNA: TGCGCCAGCTCTGGGGACAGGGTAGAGACCCAGTACTTC
size: -
D: TRBD1
J: TRBJ2-5
V: TRBV10-2

CDR3: CASSEFPLPDYGYTF
DNA: TGCGCCAGCAGTGAATTCCCCTTACCCGACTATGGCTACACCTTC
size: -
D: -
J: TRBJ1-2
V: TRBV10-2

CDR3: CASSLGRGGPLSYNEQFF
DNA: TGTGCCAGCAGCTTAGGGCGGGGGGGACCCCTCTCCTACAATGAGCAGTTCTTC
size: -
D: TRBD2
J: TRBJ2-1
V: TRBV13

CDR3: CASSLAGAREQFF
DNA: TGTGCCAGCAGCTTGGCCGGGGCCAGAGAGCAGTTCTTC
size: -
D: -
J: TRBJ2-1
V: TRBV5-6

CDR3: CASSFAYIQTDINSPLHF
DNA: TGTGCCAGCAGCTTCGCCTACATACAGACAGATATTAATTCACCCCTCCACTTT
size: -
D: -
J: TRBJ1-6
V: TRBV7-8

CDR3: CASSLWTPQETQYF
DNA: TGCGCCAGCAGCTTATGGACTCCCCAAGAGACCCAGTACTTC
size: -
D: -
J: TRBJ2-5
V: TRBV5-1

CDR3: CASSGAGSPFTDTQYF
DNA: TGTGCCAGCAGTGGGGCAGGGTCACCCTTCACAGATACGCAGTATTTT
size: -
D: -
J: TRBJ2-3
V: TRBV6-1

CDR3: CASSVVSGGYEQYF
DNA: TGTGCCAGCAGCGTAGTAAGCGGGGGCTACGAGCAGTACTTC
size: once
D: TRBD2
J: TRBJ2-7
V: TRBV9

CDR3: CASKAWTGGPGELFF
DNA: TGCGCCAGCAAGGCCTGGACAGGGGGCCCCGGGGAGCTGTTTTTT
size: -
D: TRBD1
J: TRBJ2-2
V: TRBV10-2

CDR3: CASSSLGQVFQETQYF
DNA: TGTGCCAGCAGCTCCTTAGGGCAAGTCTTCCAAGAGACCCAGTACTTC
size: -
D: -
J: TRBJ2-5
V: TRBV5-6

CDR3: CASSLGGLGAYEQYF
DNA: TGTGCCAGCAGTTTAGGGGGATTAGGGGCCTACGAGCAGTACTTC
size: -
D: -
J: TRBJ2-7
V: TRBV27

CDR3: CASSLPEGTASTDTQYF
DNA: TGTGCCAGCAGCTTGCCCGAAGGGACGGCATCCACAGATACGCAGTATTTT
size: once
D: -
J: TRBJ2-3
V: TRBV5-8

CDR3: CASSHAISAPYEQYF
DNA: TGTGCCAGCAGCCACGCGATTTCCGCACCCTACGAGCAGTACTTC
size: -
D: -
J: TRBJ2-7
V: TRBV6-5

CDR3: CASSQERWGGATYNEQFF
DNA: TGCGCCAGCAGCCAAGAGAGGTGGGGGGGCGCAACCTACAATGAGCAGTTCTTC
size: -
D: -
J: TRBJ2-1
V: TRBV4-3

CDR3: CASSQENRGWNSPLHF
DNA: TGTGCCAGCAGCCAAGAAAACAGGGGGTGGAATTCACCCCTCCACTTT
size: -
D: TRBD1
J: TRBJ1-6
V: TRBV14

CDR3: CASSPTRGQEAKNIQYF
DNA: TGTGCCAGCTCACCGACGCGGGGGCAGGAAGCCAAAAACATTCAGTACTTC
size: -
D: -
J: TRBJ2-4
V: TRBV18

CDR3: CASSLSGLPGDEQFF
DNA: TGTGCCAGCAGCTTATCTGGACTACCCGGGGATGAGCAGTTCTTC
size: -
D: -
J: TRBJ2-1
V: TRBV7-2

CDR3: CASSYAEGARYGYTF
DNA: TGTGCCAGCAGTTACGCGGAGGGGGCTCGGTATGGCTACACCTTC
size: -
D: TRBD1
J: TRBJ1-2
V: TRBV6-5

CDR3: CASSLTLAGTNTGELFF
DNA: TGTGCCAGCAGCTTAACGTTGGCGGGAACGAACACCGGGGAGCTGTTTTTT
size: -
D: -
J: TRBJ2-2
V: TRBV7-6

CDR3: CASSLAVVSEQFF
DNA: TGTGCCAGTAGCCTAGCAGTGGTAAGTGAGCAGTTCTTC
size: -
D: -
J: TRBJ2-1
V: TRBV19

CDR3: CASSPTGGETQYF
DNA: TGTGCCAGCAGCCCAACAGGTGGAGAGACCCAGTACTTC
size: -
D: -
J: TRBJ2-5
V: TRBV13

CDR3: CASSQDSGEKLFF
DNA: TGCGCCAGCAGCCAAGATTCCGGGGAAAAACTGTTTTTT
size: -
D: -
J: TRBJ1-4
V: TRBV4-1

CDR3: CASSQEIGAEVDNEQFF
DNA: TGTGCCAGCAGCCAAGAAATTGGTGCGGAGGTGGACAATGAGCAGTTCTTC
size: once
D: -
J: TRBJ2-1
V: TRBV4-2

CDR3: CASSESAGDFYNSPLHF
DNA: TGTGCCAGCAGTGAAAGCGCAGGGGACTTCTATAATTCACCCCTCCACTTT
size: -
D: -
J: TRBJ1-6
V: TRBV2

CDR3: CASSAQGSSYNEQFF
DNA: TGTGCCAGCAGCGCTCAGGGTAGCTCCTACAATGAGCAGTTCTTC
size: -
D: -
J: TRBJ2-1
V: TRBV7-9

CDR3: CASSSQGGLRGSEQYF
DNA: TGTGCCAGCAGCTCCCAAGGGGGGTTGAGGGGATCCGAGCAGTACTTC
size: once
D: -
J: TRBJ2-7
V: TRBV11-2

CDR3: CASSHLPDTQYF
DNA: TGTGCCAGCAGCCATCTACCAGATACGCAGTATTTT
size: -
D: -
J: TRBJ2-3
V: TRBV13

CDR3: CASSWDGSGRAYEQYF
DNA: TGTGCCAGCAGCTGGGACGGTAGCGGGAGGGCCTACGAGCAGTACTTC
size: -
D: TRBD2
J: TRBJ2-7
V: TRBV5-5

CDR3: CASSILREGEKLFF
DNA: TGTGCCAGCAGTATTCTCAGGGAGGGGGAAAAACTGTTTTTT
size: -
D: -
J: TRBJ1-4
V: TRBV6-1

CDR3: CASSVGGYEQYF
DNA: TGTGCCAGCAGCGTCGGGGGGTACGAGCAGTACTTC
size: once
D: TRBD2
J: TRBJ2-7
V: TRBV27

CDR3: CASSDISDTEAFF
DNA: TGCGCCAGCAGTGATATTTCGGACACTGAAGCTTTCTTT
size: once
D: -
J: TRBJ1-1
V: TRBV10-1

CDR3: CASAEAGRDWVYF
DNA: TGTGCCAGCGCTGAGGCCGGGAGGGATTGGGTGTACTTC
size: -
D: TRBD2
J: TRBJ2-4
V: TRBV11-2

CDR3: CASSLTESYEQYF
DNA: TGTGCCAGCAGCTTGACAGAATCCTACGAGCAGTACTTC
size: -
D: -
J: TRBJ2-7
V: TRBV5-4

CDR3: CASSHEGGTGYTF
DNA: TGTGCCAGCAGCCACGAGGGGGGTACGGGCTACACCTTC
size: once
D: -
J: TRBJ1-2
V: TRBV5-6

CDR3: CASSLDHYEQYF
DNA: TGTGCCAGCAGCTTGGACCACTACGAGCAGTACTTC
size: -
D: -
J: TRBJ2-7
V: TRBV7-9

CDR3: CASSLFAGDSANEQYF
DNA: TGTGCCAGCAGTTTATTTGCCGGGGACTCGGCCAACGAGCAGTACTTC
size: -
D: -
J: TRBJ2-7
V: TRBV27

CDR3: CSVELQGAWGYTF
DNA: TGCAGCGTTGAACTTCAGGGGGCTTGGGGCTACACCTTC
size: -
D: TRBD1
J: TRBJ1-2
V: TRBV29-1

CDR3: CASSLQGTFYGYTF
DNA: TGTGCCAGCAGCTTACAGGGGACCTTCTATGGCTACACCTTC
size: -
D: -
J: TRBJ1-2
V: TRBV13

CDR3: CASSFGNFYNEQFF
DNA: TGTGCCAGCAGTTTCGGGAACTTCTACAATGAGCAGTTCTTC
size: -
D: -
J: TRBJ2-1
V: TRBV27

CDR3: CSVDLREGLSYGYTF
DNA: TGCAGCGTTGACCTGAGGGAGGGCCTCTCCTATGGCTACACCTTC
size: few
D: -
J: TRBJ1-2
V: TRBV29-1

CDR3: CAAPGTGNEQYF
DNA: TGTGCCGCCCCCGGGACAGGGAATGAGCAGTACTTC
size: -
D: TRBD1
J: TRBJ2-7
V: TRBV6-1

CDR3: CASSEVGAGNQPQHF
DNA: TGTGCCAGCAGTGAAGTAGGGGCTGGTAATCAGCCCCAGCATTTT
size: -
D: -
J: TRBJ1-5
V: TRBV6-1

CDR3: CASSQDYSGNQPQHF
DNA: TGCGCCAGCAGCCAAGATTATTCAGGCAATCAGCCCCAGCATTTT
size: once
D: -
J: TRBJ1-5
V: TRBV4-3

CDR3: CSVEDLNRGDYGYTF
DNA: TGCAGCGTTGAAGACTTAAACAGGGGTGACTATGGCTACACCTTC
size: -
D: TRBD1
J: TRBJ1-2
V: TRBV29-1

CDR3: CASSLAPGWSNTGELFF
DNA: TGTGCCAGCAGCTTAGCTCCGGGCTGGTCGAACACCGGGGAGCTGTTTTTT
size: -
D: -
J: TRBJ2-2
V: TRBV11-2

CDR3: CASSTPGTGEYGYTF
DNA: TGTGCCAGCAGTACCCCCGGGACAGGGGAATATGGCTACACCTTC
size: once
D: TRBD1
J: TRBJ1-2
V: TRBV27

CDR3: CASSLAGDQETQYF
DNA: TGTGCCAGCAGTTTAGCGGGAGATCAAGAGACCCAGTACTTC
size: -
D: TRBD2
J: TRBJ2-5
V: TRBV27

CDR3: CAISKRNRNYGYTF
DNA: TGTGCCATCTCAAAGCGGAACAGAAACTATGGCTACACCTTC
size: once
D: -
J: TRBJ1-2
V: TRBV2

CDR3: CASSPRTGDYGYTF
DNA: TGTGCCAGCAGTCCCCGGACAGGTGACTATGGCTACACCTTC
size: -
D: TRBD1
J: TRBJ1-2
V: TRBV6-1

CDR3: CSVEVALSSYEQYF
DNA: TGCAGCGTTGAAGTTGCCCTGAGCTCCTACGAGCAGTACTTC
size: few
D: -
J: TRBJ2-7
V: TRBV29-1

CDR3: CASSPLAGSSYEQYF
DNA: TGTGCCAGCAGCCCCCTAGCGGGGAGCTCCTACGAGCAGTACTTC
size: -
D: TRBD2
J: TRBJ2-7
V: TRBV7-2

CDR3: CSAGTSSNEQFF
DNA: TGCAGCGCCGGGACTAGCTCCAATGAGCAGTTCTTC
size: -
D: TRBD2
J: TRBJ2-1
V: TRBV29-1

CDR3: CASRGGGLSEKLFF
DNA: TGTGCCAGCAGGGGAGGGGGTTTGAGTGAAAAACTGTTTTTT
size: -
D: -
J: TRBJ1-4
V: TRBV6-1